This TCR beta chain stems from a study of control samples from healthy donors and cancer patients. Sequencing used immunoSEQ multiplex PCR; TCRdb keeps in-frame clones, though not all of them. The sample contains about 150,000 clones, about nine tenths of which appear only once. In germline, CDR1 is MNHEY, CDR2 SVGAGI. The CDR3 extends over 13 amino acids. V lost 4 bases, J lost 8 bases, and 9 bases lay in between. The clonotype was recovered from a man between 25 and 39 years old in good health. The chain carries TRBV6-5 and TRBJ1-6; D is unresolved. The sample consisted of blood. The CDR3 reads CASSSWQDSPLHF. The CDR3 DNA reads TGTGCCAGCAGTTCGTGGCAGGATTCACCCCTCCACTTT.